This passage covers 2 T cell receptor beta chains from one sample sequenced in a study of blood T cell repertoires in COVID-19. TCRdb's copy holds only in-frame clones and misses some; the assay was immunoSEQ multiplex PCR. The sample consists of around 240,000 clones, around 93% of them appearing once. Sequenced sample: PBMCs or T cells enriched from blood (not recorded which). These receptors all come from a human donor in a cohort exposed to, infected with or recovered from COVID-19 (not recorded which). The donor label of this sample is uncertain.

The chain uses TRBV18 and TRBJ2-7; possible D gene TRBD2, 5 bases. This CDR3 region has 16 residues. V was shortened by 4 bases and J by 6 bases, with 22 bases between the two germline ends. CDR1 KGHSH and CDR2 LQKENI come from the germline V gene. CDR3 in amino acids: CASSRRKGSHFGEQYF. The CDR3 nucleotides are TGTGCCAGCTCACGGCGCAAAGGGAGTCATTTTGGCGAGCAGTACTTC.

CDR3 loop: CASRGQGGNQPQHF. CDR3 sequence (DNA): TGTGCCAGCAGAGGACAGGGAGGCAATCAGCCCCAGCATTTT. The V call is TRBV6-5, the J call TRBJ1-5; TRBD1 matches at 8 bases. CDR1 and CDR2 (germline): MNHEY, SVGAGI. Trimming took 6 bases from V and 2 from J; bases not matched to a gene: 3. This CDR3 comprises 14 residues.